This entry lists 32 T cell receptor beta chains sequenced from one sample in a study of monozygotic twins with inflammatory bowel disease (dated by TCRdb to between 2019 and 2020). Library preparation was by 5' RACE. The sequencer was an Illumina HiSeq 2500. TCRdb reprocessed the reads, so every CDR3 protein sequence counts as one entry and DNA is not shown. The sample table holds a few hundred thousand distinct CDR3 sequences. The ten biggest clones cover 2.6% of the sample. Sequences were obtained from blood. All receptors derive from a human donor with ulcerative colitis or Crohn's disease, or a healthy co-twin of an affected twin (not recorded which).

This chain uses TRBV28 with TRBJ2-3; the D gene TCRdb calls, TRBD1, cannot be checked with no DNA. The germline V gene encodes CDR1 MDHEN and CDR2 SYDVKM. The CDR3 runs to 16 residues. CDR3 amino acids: CASSFLGTGGRDTQYF.

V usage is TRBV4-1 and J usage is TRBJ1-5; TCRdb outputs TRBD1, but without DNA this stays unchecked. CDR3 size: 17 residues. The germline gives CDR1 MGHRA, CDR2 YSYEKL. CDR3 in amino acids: CASSQEAAAGVRVAQHF.

The chain's CDR3 is CASSLRWMGRGTNEQFF. The chain recombines TRBV7-2 with TRBJ2-1; the D call of TRBD1 rests on TCRdb alone, since no DNA is present to check it. Per the germline V gene, CDR1 is SGHTA and CDR2 is FQGNSA. This CDR3 has 17 residues.

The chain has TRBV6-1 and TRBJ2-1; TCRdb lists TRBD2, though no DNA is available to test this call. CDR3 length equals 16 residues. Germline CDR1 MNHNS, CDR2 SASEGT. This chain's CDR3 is CASSVSLAFSYNEQFF.

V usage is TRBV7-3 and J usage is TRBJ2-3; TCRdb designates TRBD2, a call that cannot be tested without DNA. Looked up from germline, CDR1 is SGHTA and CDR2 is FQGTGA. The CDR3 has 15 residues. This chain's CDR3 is CASSLGQREADTQYF.

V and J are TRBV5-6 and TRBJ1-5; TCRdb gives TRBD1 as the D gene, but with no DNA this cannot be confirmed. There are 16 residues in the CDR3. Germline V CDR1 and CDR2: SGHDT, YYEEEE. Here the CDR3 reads CASSLARGGFSQPQHF.

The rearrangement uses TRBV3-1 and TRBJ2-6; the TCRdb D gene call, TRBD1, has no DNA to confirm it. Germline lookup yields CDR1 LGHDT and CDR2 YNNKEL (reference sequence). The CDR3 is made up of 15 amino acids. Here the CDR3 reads CASSRQGTGANVLTF.

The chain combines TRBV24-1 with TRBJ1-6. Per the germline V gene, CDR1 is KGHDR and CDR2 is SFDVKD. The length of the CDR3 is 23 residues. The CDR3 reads CATSAKTEDPRHTTSSYNSPLHF.

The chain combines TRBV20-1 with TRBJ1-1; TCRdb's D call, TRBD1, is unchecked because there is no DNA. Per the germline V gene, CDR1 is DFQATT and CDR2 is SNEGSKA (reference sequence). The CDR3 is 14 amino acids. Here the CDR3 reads CSARRPGSLTEAFF.

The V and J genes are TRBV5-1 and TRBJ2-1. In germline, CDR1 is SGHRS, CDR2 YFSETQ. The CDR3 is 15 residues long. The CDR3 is CASSLASMYRNEQFF.

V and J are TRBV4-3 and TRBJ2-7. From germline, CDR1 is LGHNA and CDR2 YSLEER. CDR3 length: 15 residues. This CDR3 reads CASSSLNVPTYEQYF.

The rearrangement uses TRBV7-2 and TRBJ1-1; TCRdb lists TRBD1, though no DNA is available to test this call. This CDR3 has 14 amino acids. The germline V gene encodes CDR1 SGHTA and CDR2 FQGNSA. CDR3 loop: CASSSRDKRQEAFF.

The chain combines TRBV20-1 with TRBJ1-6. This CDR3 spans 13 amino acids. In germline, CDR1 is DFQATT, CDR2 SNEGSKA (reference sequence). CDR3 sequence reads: CSARDLSTSPLHF.

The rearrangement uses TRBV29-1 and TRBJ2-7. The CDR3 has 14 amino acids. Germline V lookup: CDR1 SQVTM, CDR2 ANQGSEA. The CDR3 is CSVEAGLSSYEQYF.

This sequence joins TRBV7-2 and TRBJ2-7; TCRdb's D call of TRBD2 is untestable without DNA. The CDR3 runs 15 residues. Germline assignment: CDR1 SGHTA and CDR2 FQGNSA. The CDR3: CASSFQAEGAYEQYF.

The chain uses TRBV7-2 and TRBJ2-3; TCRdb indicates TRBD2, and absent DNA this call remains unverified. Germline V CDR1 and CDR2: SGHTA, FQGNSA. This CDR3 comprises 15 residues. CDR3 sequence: CASSRTSGFADTQYF.

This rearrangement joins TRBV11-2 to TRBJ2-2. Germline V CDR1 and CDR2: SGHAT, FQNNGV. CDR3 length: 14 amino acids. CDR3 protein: CASSLGRSPGELFF.

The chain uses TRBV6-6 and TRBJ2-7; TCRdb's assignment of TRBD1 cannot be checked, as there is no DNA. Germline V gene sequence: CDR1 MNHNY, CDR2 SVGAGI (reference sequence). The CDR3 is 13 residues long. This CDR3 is CASRGQDSYEQYF.

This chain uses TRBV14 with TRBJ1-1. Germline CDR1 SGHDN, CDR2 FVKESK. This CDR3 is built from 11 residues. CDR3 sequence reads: CASSRSLEAFF. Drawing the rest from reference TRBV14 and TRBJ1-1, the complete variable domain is EAGVTQFPSHSVIEKGQTVTLRCDPISGHDNLYWYRRVMGKEIKFLLHFVKESKQDESGMPNNRFLAERTGGTYSTLKVQPAELEDSGVYFCASSRSLEAFFGQGTRLTVV.

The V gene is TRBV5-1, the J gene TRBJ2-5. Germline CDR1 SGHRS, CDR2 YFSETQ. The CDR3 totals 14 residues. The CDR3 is CASSLLAFQETQYF.

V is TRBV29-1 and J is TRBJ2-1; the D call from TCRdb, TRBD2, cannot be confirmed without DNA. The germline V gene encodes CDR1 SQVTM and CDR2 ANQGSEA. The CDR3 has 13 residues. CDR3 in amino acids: CSSKAGPPNEQFF.

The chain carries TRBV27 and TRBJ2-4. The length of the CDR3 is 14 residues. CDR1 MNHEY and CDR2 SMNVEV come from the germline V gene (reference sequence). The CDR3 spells CASSLATAKNIQYF.

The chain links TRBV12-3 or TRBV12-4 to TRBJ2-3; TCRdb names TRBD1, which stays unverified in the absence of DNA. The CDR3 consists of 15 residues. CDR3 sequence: CASSFLVGAADTQYF.

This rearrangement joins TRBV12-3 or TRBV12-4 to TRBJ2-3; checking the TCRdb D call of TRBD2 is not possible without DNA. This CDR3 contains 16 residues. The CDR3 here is CASRGSAGGPSDTQYF.

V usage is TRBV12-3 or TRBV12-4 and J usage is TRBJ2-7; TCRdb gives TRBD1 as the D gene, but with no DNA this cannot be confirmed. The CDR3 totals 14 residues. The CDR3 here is CASSFGQGNHEQYF.

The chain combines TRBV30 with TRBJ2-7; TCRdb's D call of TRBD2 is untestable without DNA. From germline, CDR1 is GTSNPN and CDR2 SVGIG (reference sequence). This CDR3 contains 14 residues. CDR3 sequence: CAWSVAGFVYEQYF.

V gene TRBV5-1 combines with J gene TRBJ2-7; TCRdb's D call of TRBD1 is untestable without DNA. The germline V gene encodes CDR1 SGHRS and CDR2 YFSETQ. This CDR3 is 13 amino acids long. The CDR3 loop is CASSPRDGYEQYF.

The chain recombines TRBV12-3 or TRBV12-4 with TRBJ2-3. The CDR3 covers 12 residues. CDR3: CASEWAGDTQYF.

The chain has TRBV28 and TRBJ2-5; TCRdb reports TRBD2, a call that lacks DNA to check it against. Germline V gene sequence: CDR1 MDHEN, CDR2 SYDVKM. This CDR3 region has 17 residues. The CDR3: CASSLPLAGAPRETQYF.

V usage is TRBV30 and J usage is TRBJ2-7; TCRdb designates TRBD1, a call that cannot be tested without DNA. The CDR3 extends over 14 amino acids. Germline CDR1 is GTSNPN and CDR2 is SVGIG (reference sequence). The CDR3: CAWSLGQVFYEQYF.

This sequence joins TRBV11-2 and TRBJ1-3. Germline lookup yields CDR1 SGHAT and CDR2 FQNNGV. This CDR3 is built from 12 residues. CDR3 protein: CASSDSGNTIYF.

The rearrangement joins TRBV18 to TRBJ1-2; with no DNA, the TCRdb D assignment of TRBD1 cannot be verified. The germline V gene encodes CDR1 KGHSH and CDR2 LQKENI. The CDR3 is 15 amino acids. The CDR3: CASSPPGQGAPFYTF. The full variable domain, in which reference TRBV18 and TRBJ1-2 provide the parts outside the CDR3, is NAGVMQNPRHLVRRRGQEARLRCSPMKGHSHVYWYRQLPEEGLKFMVYLQKENIIDESGMPKERFSAEFPKEGPSILRIQQVVRGDSAAYFCASSPPGQGAPFYTFGSGTRLTVV.